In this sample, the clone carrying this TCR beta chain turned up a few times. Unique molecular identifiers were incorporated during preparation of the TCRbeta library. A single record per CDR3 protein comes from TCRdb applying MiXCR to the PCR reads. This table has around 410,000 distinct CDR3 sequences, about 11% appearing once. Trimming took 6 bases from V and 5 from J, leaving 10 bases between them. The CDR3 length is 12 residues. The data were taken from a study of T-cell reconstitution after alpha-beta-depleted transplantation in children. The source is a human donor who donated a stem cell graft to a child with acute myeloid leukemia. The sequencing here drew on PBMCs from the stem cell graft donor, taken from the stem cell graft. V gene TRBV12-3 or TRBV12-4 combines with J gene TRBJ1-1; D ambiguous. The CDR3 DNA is TGTGCCAGCAGGCGAAGTGGGACTGAAGCTTTCTTT. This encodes CASRRSGTEAFF.